Shown below are 22 T cell receptor beta chains from a single sample sequenced in a study of technical replicates of blood from a few donors. Data came from immunoSEQ multiplex PCR; TCRdb stores just in-frame clones and leaves some out. The sample contains 80,000 to 85,000 clones, approximately 90% of which appear only once. Sequences were obtained from T cells isolated from PBMCs. These receptors originate from a human donor in good health.

J is TRBJ2-7 and V is TRBV11-1; 7 bases map to TRBD1. Germline V lookup: CDR1 SGHAT, CDR2 FQDESV (reference sequence). V was clipped by 3 bases and J by 5 bases; unmatched bases: 4. CDR3 size: 13 residues. DNA for the CDR3: TGTGCCAGCAGCTTTTTTCAGGGGGACGAGCAGTACTTC. Protein product: CASSFFQGDEQYF.

The V call is TRBV2, the J call TRBJ1-2, with D perhaps matching TRBD1 (6 bases). The CDR3 runs to 15 residues. Trimming removed 6 bases at V and 5 bases at J, with 19 bases between. Germline-derived CDR1 and CDR2 are SNHLY and FYNNEI. The CDR3 is CASSEEMQGRYGYTF. The CDR3 bases are TGTGCCAGCAGCGAGGAAATGCAGGGGCGGTATGGCTACACCTTC.

The V gene is TRBV4-2, the J gene TRBJ2-7; possible D gene TRBD1, 5 bases. Per germline, CDR1 LGHNA and CDR2 YNFKEQ. This CDR3 comprises 14 residues. The V and J ends lost 4 bases and 4 bases respectively, with 14 bases between them. CDR3 sequence reads: CASSRTGGAYEQYF. CDR3 DNA: TGTGCCAGCAGCCGAACAGGCGGAGCGTACGAGCAGTACTTC.

The V call is TRBV29-1, the J call TRBJ1-4; the D gene is possibly TRBD1 (5 bases). CDR1 is SQVTM, CDR2 ANQGSEA, per germline. The V end was cut by 5 bases, the J end by 3 bases, with 10 bases between. The CDR3 runs to 13 residues. The CDR3 spells CSVQGSPNEKLFF. The DNA of the CDR3 is TGCAGCGTTCAGGGTTCGCCTAATGAAAAACTGTTTTTT.

The rearrangement uses TRBV6-6 and TRBJ2-2; no reliable D call. V was cut by 8 bases and J by 2 bases, with 6 bases left in between. The CDR3 contains 12 residues. Per germline, CDR1 MNHNY and CDR2 SVGAGI (reference sequence). This CDR3 is CASCVNTGELFF. In DNA, the CDR3 is TGTGCCAGCTGCGTTAACACCGGGGAGCTGTTTTTT.

The rearrangement uses TRBV6-5 and TRBJ2-2; D might be TRBD1 (6 bases). Germline V gives CDR1 MNHEY, CDR2 SVGAGI. The germline V and J ends were trimmed by 6 bases and 1 base, with 12 bases remaining between them. The CDR3 spans 15 residues. The chain's CDR3 is CASRPTGLNTGELFF. In DNA form, the CDR3 reads TGTGCCAGCAGGCCCACAGGGCTGAACACCGGGGAGCTGTTTTTT.

J is TRBJ2-3 and V is TRBV4-2; D gene ambiguous. Trimming took off 2 bases at V and 2 bases at J, with 8 bases between the two ends. Germline assignment: CDR1 LGHNA and CDR2 YNFKEQ. The CDR3 covers 14 residues. CDR3 coding DNA: TGTGCCAGCAGCCAACACTCGAACACAGATACGCAGTATTTT. Translated: CASSQHSNTDTQYF.

V usage is TRBV18 and J usage is TRBJ2-7; 11 nucleotides match TRBD2. This CDR3 comprises 16 residues. Germline V lookup: CDR1 KGHSH, CDR2 LQKENI. V lost 5 bases to trimming and J lost 4 bases; unmatched junction nucleotides: 10. In nucleotides, the CDR3 is TGTGCCAGCTCAAGAACAACCCGACTAGCGGGATACGAGCAGTACTTC. It translates to CASSRTTRLAGYEQYF.

This clone was seen more than once but under ten times. The chain is built from TRBV13 and TRBJ1-1, with TRBD1 as a possible D gene (6 bases). V lost 4 bases to trimming and J lost 0 bases, with 15 bases between them. This CDR3 has 16 amino acids. The germline V gene has CDR1 PRHDT and CDR2 FYEKMQ (reference sequence). CDR3 region: CASSSRTALMNTEAFF. As DNA, the CDR3 is TGTGCCAGCAGCTCCCGGACAGCCCTCATGAACACTGAAGCTTTCTTT.

This chain links TRBV7-8 with TRBJ2-7, with a tentative D call TRBD2 (6 bases). Looked up from germline, CDR1 is SGHVS and CDR2 is FQNEAQ. V gave up 5 bases and J gave up 7 bases, with 21 bases separating them. CDR3 length equals 15 residues. The CDR3 nucleotides read TGTGCCAGCAGCCCGCGGGACGGACGCACGGGGGAGCAGTACTTC. Amino acid sequence: CASSPRDGRTGEQYF.

This chain connects TRBV4-3 to TRBJ2-1, with 13 bases lining up with TRBD2. Germline V gives CDR1 LGHNA, CDR2 YSLEER. This CDR3 is 16 amino acids long. The junction had 9 bases not matched to a gene; V was cut back by 4 bases and J by 9 bases. CDR3 region: CASSPLGGLAGLEQFF. The CDR3 DNA is TGCGCCAGCAGCCCCTTAGGGGGACTAGCGGGACTTGAGCAGTTCTTC.

The chain is built from TRBV9 and TRBJ2-5; 8 bases are a match to TRBD2. The CDR3 has 15 residues. The germline CDR1 and CDR2 sequences are SGDLS and YYNGEE. V shed 0 bases and J 2 bases; nucleotides not matched to a gene: 3. Written as DNA, the CDR3 is TGTGCCAGCAGCGTAGCAGGACTAGCACAAGAGACCCAGTACTTC. Translated, it gives CASSVAGLAQETQYF.

This clone was observed a single time. This chain connects TRBV10-3 to TRBJ2-6; TRBD1 agrees at 7 bases. With V trimmed by 0 bases and J by 0 bases, 2 bases remained unmatched. The CDR3 covers 17 residues. Germline V gene lookup returns CDR1 ENHRY and CDR2 SYGVKD. The CDR3 nucleotides read TGTGCCATCAGTGAGTCGGGACAGTTCTCTGGGGCCAACGTCCTGACTTTC. The encoded protein is CAISESGQFSGANVLTF.

The rearrangement links TRBV2 to TRBJ1-1; 9 bases are a match to TRBD1. The CDR3 totals 14 residues. The germline gives CDR1 SNHLY, CDR2 FYNNEI. V shed 5 bases, J shed 2 bases, and the junction held 3 bases outside the gene matches. Here the CDR3 DNA reads TGTGCCAGCAGTTGGGGACAGGGTAACACTGAAGCTTTCTTT. It codes for CASSWGQGNTEAFF.

The chain joins TRBV28 to TRBJ2-7, with 9 bases lining up with TRBD1. The germline CDR1 and CDR2 sequences are MDHEN and SYDVKM. The CDR3 is 15 amino acids. V gave up 5 bases and J gave up 4 bases; unmatched junction bases: 9. The CDR3 region has the DNA TGTGCCAGCAGTCCCCACGTCGGACAGGGGTACGAGCAGTACTTC. As protein: CASSPHVGQGYEQYF.

For the CDR3, the DNA is TGTGCCAGCAGTACTATCCGGGAAAAACTGTTTTTT. Protein product: CASSTIREKLFF. The chain has TRBV27 and TRBJ1-4, with no clear D. The V end was cut by 5 bases, the J end by 8 bases, with 9 bases between. Germline CDR1 reads MNHEY; CDR2 reads SMNVEV (reference sequence). The CDR3 length is 12 residues.

The V call is TRBV6-5, the J call TRBJ2-1; the match to TRBD1 covers 9 bases. The germline V gene encodes CDR1 MNHEY and CDR2 SVGAGI. V lost 5 bases, J lost 9 bases, and 11 bases stayed unmatched. This CDR3 region has 15 residues. In nucleotides, the CDR3 is TGTGCCAGCAGTGTAACAGGGGGCGTATACTTTGAGCAGTTCTTC. As protein: CASSVTGGVYFEQFF.

This clone was detected only once. This rearrangement joins TRBV9 to TRBJ2-5, with 9 nucleotides matching TRBD1. This CDR3 region has 16 residues. V was clipped by 3 bases and J by 2 bases; unmatched bases: 8. Germline assignment: CDR1 SGDLS and CDR2 YYNGEE. The CDR3 sequence: CASSAAGQGIQETQYF. CDR3 nucleotides: TGTGCCAGCAGCGCCGCTGGACAGGGGATACAAGAGACCCAGTACTTC.

The chain employs TRBV14 and TRBJ2-7, with 9 bases identical to TRBD2. The CDR3 has 15 residues. The junction had 4 bases not matched to a gene; V was cut back by 0 bases and J by 4 bases. Per the germline V gene, CDR1 is SGHDN and CDR2 is FVKESK. CDR3 sequence (DNA): TGTGCCAGCAGCCAAGATCTAGCGGGAATATACGAGCAGTACTTC. Amino acids: CASSQDLAGIYEQYF.

The V gene is TRBV6-5, the J gene TRBJ2-1, with 11 positions matching TRBD2. J lost 7 bases, V lost 8 bases, and 10 bases had no gene match. The CDR3 totals 15 residues. Germline assignment: CDR1 MNHEY and CDR2 SVGAGI. The DNA of the CDR3 is TGTGCCAGCGCCCAAGGGGGGACTAGCGGAAATGAGCAGTTCTTC. Its protein product is CASAQGGTSGNEQFF.

V gene TRBV28 combines with J gene TRBJ2-5; D not certain. This CDR3 is 14 amino acids long. Germline CDR1 MDHEN, CDR2 SYDVKM. The V end lost 3 bases, the J end lost 2 bases, and 10 bases lay between the germline ends. CDR3 nucleotides: TGTGCCAGCAGTTTTGGAGCTTTACAAGAGACCCAGTACTTC. Protein: CASSFGALQETQYF.

CDR3 residues: CASSIFREIRDTQYF. In DNA form, the CDR3 reads TGTGCCAGTAGTATATTCCGGGAGATTAGAGATACGCAGTATTTT. The rearrangement uses TRBV19 and TRBJ2-3; a possible D gene is TRBD2 (6 bases). V lost 2 bases to trimming and J lost 5 bases, with 14 bases between them. Germline V gene sequence: CDR1 LNHDA, CDR2 SQIVND (reference sequence). The CDR3 consists of 15 residues.